These 24 T cell receptor beta chains came from one sample sequenced in a study of monozygotic twins with cystic fibrosis. Sequenced by immunoSEQ multiplex PCR; TCRdb stores in-frame clones only, minus some. The sample shows around 10,000 clones, roughly 99.4% of them seen only once. The sample consisted of blood. The receptor source for this set is a man aged 18 to 30 with cystic fibrosis.

The chain uses TRBV11-2 and TRBJ1-2; 9 positions agree with TRBD1. The CDR3 is 15 residues long. Looked up from germline, CDR1 is SGHAT and CDR2 is FQNNGV. V dropped 5 bases and J dropped 8; count of bases not matched to a gene: 12. The CDR3 nucleotides are TGTGCCAGCAGCCCTTACAGGGGGCAGCCAAGGGGCTACACCTTC. This encodes CASSPYRGQPRGYTF.

The V gene is TRBV5-1, the J gene TRBJ2-7; 8 nucleotides align to TRBD1. Germline-derived CDR1 and CDR2 are SGHRS and YFSETQ. V was clipped by 0 bases and J by 0 bases; unmatched bases: 11. The CDR3 has 18 amino acids. CDR3 coding DNA: TGCGCCAGCAGCTTGGAGGACAGGGTTCGCGGTCCCTCCTACGAGCAGTACTTC. Translating gives CASSLEDRVRGPSYEQYF.

The chain uses TRBV30 and TRBJ2-5, with D perhaps TRBD2 (6 bases). Germline V lookup: CDR1 GTSNPN, CDR2 SVGIG (reference sequence). The CDR3 spans 12 residues. The V end lost 4 bases, the J end lost 4 bases, and 10 bases lay between the germline ends. The CDR3 DNA reads TGTGCCTGGAAGCGGGTTGGAGAGACCCAGTACTTC. Amino acids: CAWKRVGETQYF.

The rearrangement links TRBV18 to TRBJ1-1; 7 positions match TRBD1. Germline V gene lookup returns CDR1 KGHSH and CDR2 LQKENI. The CDR3 spans 14 residues. The V and J ends lost 6 bases and 3 bases, in that order; junction bases with no gene match: 7. In nucleotides, the CDR3 is TGTGCCAGCTCGGGAGGAGGGGGCGACACTGAAGCTTTCTTT. The encoded protein is CASSGGGGDTEAFF.

The J gene is TRBJ1-2, the V gene TRBV9; D unclear. The CDR3 runs to 11 residues. Looked up from germline, CDR1 is SGDLS and CDR2 is YYNGEE. V lost 4 bases to trimming and J lost 6 bases, with 7 bases between them. CDR3 DNA: TGTGCCAGCAGCTCGCGTAATGGCTACACCTTC. Its translation is CASSSRNGYTF.

V usage is TRBV5-4 and J usage is TRBJ1-4; TRBD1 is a possible D gene (6 bases). Looked up from germline, CDR1 is SGHNT and CDR2 is YYREEE (reference sequence). The CDR3 totals 18 residues. Trimming stripped 3 bases from V and 3 bases from J, with 21 bases between. CDR3 in DNA: TGTGCCAGCAGCTATCGCACAGGGCCCAGTATTCCTAATGAAAAACTGTTTTTT. It yields the protein CASSYRTGPSIPNEKLFF.

V usage is TRBV30 and J usage is TRBJ2-2; 12 positions match TRBD1. The CDR3 totals 14 residues. Unmatched junction bases numbered 7, after V lost 8 bases and J lost 6 bases. The germline V gene has CDR1 GTSNPN and CDR2 SVGIG (reference sequence). CDR3 loop: CARDRGRLAGELFF. The CDR3 DNA is TGTGCCCGGGACAGGGGGCGCTTAGCCGGGGAGCTGTTTTTT.

This chain connects TRBV19 to TRBJ2-3, with 8 nucleotides matching TRBD1. The V gene end was trimmed by 3 bases and the J gene end by 11 bases; junction bases not matched to a gene: 19. The CDR3 runs 17 residues. CDR1 and CDR2 from the germline V gene are LNHDA and SQIVND (reference sequence). CDR3: CASSIGCRGQDPGVQYF. The CDR3 DNA is TGTGCCAGTAGTATCGGCTGTAGGGGACAGGATCCTGGAGTGCAGTATTTT.

This clone was seen only once. The chain uses TRBV7-2 and TRBJ2-4, with D hard to call. Trimming stripped 5 bases from V and 2 bases from J, with 16 bases between. Germline assignment: CDR1 SGHTA and CDR2 FQGNSA. The CDR3 covers 16 residues. The CDR3 loop is CASSQRVEGPKNIQYF. The CDR3, as DNA: TGTGCCAGCAGCCAACGGGTTGAAGGCCCCAAAAACATTCAGTACTTC.

The V gene is TRBV5-1, the J gene TRBJ2-7; 7 nucleotides match TRBD2. The CDR3 covers 15 residues. Germline V gene sequence: CDR1 SGHRS, CDR2 YFSETQ. J lost 3 bases, V lost 0 bases, and 6 bases had no gene match. CDR3 region: CASSLAGGGSYEQYF. In DNA, the CDR3 is TGCGCCAGCAGCTTGGCTGGCGGGGGAAGCTACGAGCAGTACTTC.

This chain links TRBV20-1 with TRBJ2-1; TRBD2 aligns across 8 bases. Germline V lookup: CDR1 DFQATT, CDR2 SNEGSKA (reference sequence). This CDR3 comprises 11 residues. V was pared by 6 bases and J by 9 bases, with 4 bases of the junction left unmatched. In DNA form, the CDR3 reads TGCAGTGCCGATGGACTAGCTGAGCAGTTCTTC. The encoded protein is CSADGLAEQFF.

The chain has TRBV5-4 and TRBJ1-1, with D possibly TRBD1 on 6 matching bases. V was trimmed by 4 bases and J by 3 bases, leaving 16 bases between them. CDR3 length equals 15 residues. Germline loops: CDR1 SGHNT, CDR2 YYREEE (reference sequence). The DNA of the CDR3 is TGTGCCAGCAGCCTAGGACAGTCGGGAGACACTGAAGCTTTCTTT. This translates into CASSLGQSGDTEAFF.

The CDR3 loop reads CASSLSADLGFYEQYF. CDR3 coding DNA: TGCGCCAGCAGCTTGTCGGCCGACCTTGGTTTCTACGAGCAGTACTTC. The chain uses TRBV5-1 and TRBJ2-7; D unclear. CDR1 and CDR2 (germline): SGHRS, YFSETQ. Trimming removed 1 base from V and 3 bases from J, with 17 bases in between. CDR3 size: 16 residues.

This chain uses TRBV7-3 with TRBJ1-6, with 8 positions matching TRBD1. Germline V gene lookup returns CDR1 SGHTA and CDR2 FQGTGA. V shed 0 bases and J 6 bases; nucleotides not matched to a gene: 4. The CDR3 totals 16 residues. CDR3: CASSLTGQGANSPLHF. Here the CDR3 DNA reads TGTGCCAGCAGCTTAACGGGGCAGGGGGCTAATTCACCCCTCCACTTT.

This clone has only one observation. The chain has TRBV4-3 and TRBJ2-3, with 8 bases aligning to TRBD2. J lost 3 bases, V lost 1 base, and 9 bases had no gene match. Germline V gene data show CDR1 as LGHNA and CDR2 as YSLEER. The length of the CDR3 is 17 residues. The CDR3: CASSQGPGLAVTDTQYF. Here the CDR3 DNA reads TGCGCCAGCAGCCAAGGGCCTGGACTAGCCGTAACAGATACGCAGTATTTT.

The chain joins TRBV19 to TRBJ1-1; D possibly corresponds to TRBD1 (6 bases). Germline loops: CDR1 LNHDA, CDR2 SQIVND (reference sequence). The ends were cut back, 6 bases at V and 5 bases at J, with 16 bases in the middle. The CDR3 contains 14 residues. This CDR3 reads CASRRGTSTTEAFF. In DNA form, the CDR3 reads TGTGCCAGTAGGCGGGGGACATCGACAACTGAAGCTTTCTTT.

This clone was recorded once. The chain combines TRBV19 with TRBJ1-2; D call uncertain. CDR1 LNHDA and CDR2 SQIVND come from the germline V gene (reference sequence). The CDR3 runs 14 residues. The V end was cut by 3 bases, the J end by 5 bases, with 13 bases between. CDR3 coding DNA: TGTGCCAGTAGTATTGCACAGAGAATGTATGGCTACACCTTC. This translates into CASSIAQRMYGYTF.

A single count supports this clone. The CDR3 spells CSATYNEQFF. CDR3 in DNA: TGCAGTGCTACGTACAATGAGCAGTTCTTC. The rearrangement uses TRBV20-1 and TRBJ2-1; D not certain. CDR3 length: 10 amino acids. Trimming removed 4 bases at V and 4 bases at J, with 2 bases between. The germline V gene has CDR1 DFQATT and CDR2 SNEGSKA (reference sequence).

This rearrangement joins TRBV7-9 to TRBJ2-7; 7 bases match TRBD1. Germline V lookup: CDR1 SEHNR, CDR2 FQNEAQ (reference sequence). This CDR3 spans 13 amino acids. V lost 5 bases to trimming and J lost 5 bases; unmatched junction nucleotides: 6. CDR3 nucleotides: TGTGCCAGCAGCAGGAACAGGGGCCACGAGCAGTACTTC. This sequence encodes CASSRNRGHEQYF.

The chain combines TRBV11-3 with TRBJ2-5, with TRBD1 matching over 8 bases. This CDR3 contains 14 residues. The ends lost 4 bases at V and 2 bases at J; junction bases unmatched: 3. In germline, CDR1 is SGHNT, CDR2 YENEEA. The CDR3 bases are TGTGCCAGCAGCTACGGACAGGGTCAAGAGACCCAGTACTTC. Translation: CASSYGQGQETQYF.

The chain employs TRBV10-3 and TRBJ2-7; D remains ambiguous. The germline V gene encodes CDR1 ENHRY and CDR2 SYGVKD. V lost 5 bases and J lost 4, with 9 bases in between. The CDR3 contains 12 residues. CDR3 coding DNA: TGTGCCATCAGTCCCAACAGTTACGAGCAGTACTTC. Residues: CAISPNSYEQYF.

J is TRBJ2-1 and V is TRBV27, with D unresolved. V lost 5 bases and J 4 bases, leaving 18 bases between the germline ends. The CDR3 spans 16 residues. Looked up from germline, CDR1 is MNHEY and CDR2 is SMNVEV (reference sequence). The CDR3 spells CASSPPDIGIYNEQFF. The CDR3 nucleotides are TGTGCCAGCAGTCCGCCCGATATTGGCATATACAATGAGCAGTTCTTC.

The rearrangement uses TRBV21-1 and TRBJ2-5; the table names TRBD1, a call not compared with the DNA. TRBV21-1 is a recognized pseudogene. This CDR3 region has 15 residues. The CDR3 region has the DNA TGTGCCAGCAGCACACGGGACATCCTAGGGGAGACCCAGTACTTC. Translation: CASSTRDILGETQYF.

The rearrangement uses TRBV30 and TRBJ1-3; D might be TRBD1 (6 bases). The CDR3 length is 16 residues. Trimming cost V 1 base and J 2 bases, with 15 bases left between them. CDR1 is GTSNPN, CDR2 SVGIG, per germline (reference sequence). The CDR3 region is CAWSAFRGSTGNTIYF. The CDR3 region has the DNA TGTGCCTGGAGTGCATTTAGGGGGAGCACTGGAAACACCATATATTTT.